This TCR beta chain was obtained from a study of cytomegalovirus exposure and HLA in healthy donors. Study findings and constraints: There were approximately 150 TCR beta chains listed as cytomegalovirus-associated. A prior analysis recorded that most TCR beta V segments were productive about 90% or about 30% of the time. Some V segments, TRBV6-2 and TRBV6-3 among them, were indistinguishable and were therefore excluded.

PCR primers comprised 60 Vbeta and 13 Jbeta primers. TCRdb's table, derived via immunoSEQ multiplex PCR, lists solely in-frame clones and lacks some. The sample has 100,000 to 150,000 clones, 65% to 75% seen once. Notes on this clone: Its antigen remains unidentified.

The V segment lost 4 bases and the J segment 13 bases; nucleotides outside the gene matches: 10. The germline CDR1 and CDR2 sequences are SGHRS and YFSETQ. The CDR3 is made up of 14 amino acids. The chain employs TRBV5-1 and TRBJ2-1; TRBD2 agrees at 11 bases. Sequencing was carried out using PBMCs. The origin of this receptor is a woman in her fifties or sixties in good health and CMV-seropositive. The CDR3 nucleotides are TGCGCCAGCAGCCAACTAGCGGGGGTGTCCCTTCAGTTCTTC. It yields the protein CASSQLAGVSLQFF.